Only a few counts were recorded for the clone carrying this T cell receptor (beta chain). No antigen is known for it. The data were obtained in a study of identical twins. Study-wide points: Findings came from cross-sectional statistics, without long-term follow-up of donors.

From germline, CDR1 is LGHDT and CDR2 YNNKEL (reference sequence). The length of the CDR3 is 13 residues. V lost 4 bases, J lost 4 bases, and 9 bases lay in between. From the 5' RACE reads, TCRdb called clonotypes with MiXCR, one entry per CDR3 protein. This sample has approximately 630,000 distinct CDR3 sequences, with around 7.5% found just once. These data also formed part of another study, on yellow fever vaccine responses in identical twins.

The sequence came from a woman under 30 in good health. The sequencing sample was made of PBMCs. This chain connects TRBV3-1 to TRBJ2-3; no firm D call. The CDR3 coding sequence is TGTGCCAGCAGCCGAGGCCTAGCAGATACGCAGTATTTT. It yields the protein CASSRGLADTQYF.